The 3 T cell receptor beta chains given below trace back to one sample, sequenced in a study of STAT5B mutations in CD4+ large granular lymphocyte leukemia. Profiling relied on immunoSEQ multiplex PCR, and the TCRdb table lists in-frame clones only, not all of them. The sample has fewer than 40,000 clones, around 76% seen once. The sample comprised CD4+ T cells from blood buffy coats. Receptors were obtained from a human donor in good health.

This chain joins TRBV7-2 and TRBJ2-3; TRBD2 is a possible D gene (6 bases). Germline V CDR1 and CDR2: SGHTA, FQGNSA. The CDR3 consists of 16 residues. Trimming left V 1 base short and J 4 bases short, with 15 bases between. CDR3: CASSLVLVGGADTQYF. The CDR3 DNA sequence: TGTGCCAGCAGCTTAGTGCTTGTGGGAGGCGCAGATACGCAGTATTTT.

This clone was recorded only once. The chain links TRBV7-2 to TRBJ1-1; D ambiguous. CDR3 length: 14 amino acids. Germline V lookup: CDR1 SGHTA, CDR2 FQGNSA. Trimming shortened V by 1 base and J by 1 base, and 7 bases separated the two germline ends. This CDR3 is CASSLGGGNTEAFF. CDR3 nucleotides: TGTGCCAGCAGCTTAGGCGGCGGGAACACTGAAGCTTTCTTT.

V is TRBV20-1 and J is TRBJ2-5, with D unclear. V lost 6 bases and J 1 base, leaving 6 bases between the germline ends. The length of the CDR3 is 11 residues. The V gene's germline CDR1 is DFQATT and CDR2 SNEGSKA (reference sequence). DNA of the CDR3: TGCAGTGCCAATCGCCAAGAGACCCAGTACTTC. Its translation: CSANRQETQYF.